Below, 15 T cell receptor beta chains from the same sample are listed, as sequenced in a study of blood T cell repertoires in COVID-19 (dated by TCRdb to the early 2020s). Receptors were amplified or captured by the immunoSEQ multiplex PCR assay. The clones in this table, taken by TCRdb from immuneACCESS, are in-frame only. Not every clone is retained; where verified, under half of the shortfall comes from an unresolved V gene, and the cause of the rest is unknown. This sample has 200,000 to 300,000 clones in its table, and roughly 90% of those were observed once. The top ten clonotypes cover approximately 0.7% of the sample. The source material was peripheral blood. These receptors were collected from a human donor in a cohort sampled during active COVID-19.

This clone was seen once. This chain connects TRBV7-2 to TRBJ2-7; D gene ambiguous. Germline lookup yields CDR1 SGHTA and CDR2 FQGNSA. The ends were cut back, 1 base at V and 3 bases at J, with 10 bases in the middle. There are 14 residues in the CDR3. DNA of the CDR3: TGTGCCAGCAGCTTAGAGCGCTCCAGCTACGAGCAGTACTTC. This gives the protein CASSLERSSYEQYF.

The V gene is TRBV3-1 (or the pseudogene TRBV3-2), the J gene TRBJ2-1, with 8 bases matching TRBD2. CDR1 and CDR2 (germline): LGHDT, YNNKEL (reference sequence). The V gene end was trimmed by 4 bases and the J gene end by 0 bases; junction bases not matched to a gene: 26. This CDR3 region has 23 residues. The CDR3 DNA is TGTGCCAGCAGCCTACCGTCGTCCCCGGGGAGCGGGGGTGACCGGAGCTCCTACAATGAGCAGTTCTTC. Translating gives CASSLPSSPGSGGDRSSYNEQFF.

The chain is built from TRBV7-3 and TRBJ2-1; 7 nucleotides line up with TRBD2. From germline, CDR1 is SGHTA and CDR2 FQGTGA. This CDR3 is built from 13 residues. V lost 4 bases, J lost 10 bases, and 7 bases stayed unmatched. As DNA, the CDR3 is TGTGCCAGCAGCTCCCCTGGGGGAGGGGAGCAGTTCTTC. Its protein product is CASSSPGGGEQFF.

The rearrangement uses TRBV19 and TRBJ2-3; 8 bases fit TRBD2. J lost 2 bases, V lost 9 bases, and 10 bases had no gene match. Looked up from germline, CDR1 is LNHDA and CDR2 is SQIVND (reference sequence). This CDR3 has 15 amino acids. The CDR3 protein is CASQTSGGPTDTQYF. The CDR3 DNA follows: TGTGCCAGCCAGACGAGCGGGGGCCCCACAGATACGCAGTATTTT.

The chain is built from TRBV7-9 and TRBJ2-1; 11 bases are a match to TRBD2. The CDR3 contains 15 residues. In germline, CDR1 is SEHNR, CDR2 FQNEAQ (reference sequence). V gave up 7 bases and J gave up 6 bases; unmatched junction bases: 8. The CDR3 protein is CASTQTSGISNEQFF. In DNA form, the CDR3 reads TGTGCCAGCACCCAGACTAGCGGGATCTCCAATGAGCAGTTCTTC.

The J gene is TRBJ2-7, the V gene TRBV9, with 8 positions matching TRBD2. Germline values: CDR1 SGDLS, CDR2 YYNGEE. CDR3 length: 16 amino acids. V was pared by 4 bases and J by 6 bases, with 15 bases of the junction left unmatched. CDR3 in DNA: TGTGCCAGCAGCCCCCGAGGAGCGGGGGAGCCCAGCGAGCAGTACTTC. Amino acid sequence: CASSPRGAGEPSEQYF.

This clone was detected a few times. The chain joins TRBV5-4 to TRBJ1-6; TRBD1 matches at 8 bases. J was trimmed by 9 bases and V by 5 bases; bases with no gene match: 7. This CDR3 has 14 residues. Germline V lookup: CDR1 SGHNT, CDR2 YYREEE (reference sequence). The CDR3 is CASSPDRVRSPLHF. The CDR3 DNA sequence: TGTGCCAGCAGTCCGGACAGGGTTCGTTCACCCCTCCACTTT.

This chain connects TRBV28 to TRBJ2-7; TRBD2 matches at 7 bases. The CDR3 covers 15 residues. Germline assignment: CDR1 MDHEN and CDR2 SYDVKM. V shed 6 bases and J 2 bases; nucleotides not matched to a gene: 10. The CDR3 region has the DNA TGTGCCAGCAGATCGACTAGCATCCCTACCTACGAGCAGTACTTC. Protein product: CASRSTSIPTYEQYF.

The chain uses TRBV18 and TRBJ2-2; 7 positions agree with TRBD1. Trimming at V came to 4 bases and at J to 1 base, leaving 9 bases not matched to a gene. This CDR3 is built from 17 residues. Germline V CDR1 and CDR2: KGHSH, LQKENI. CDR3 residues: CASSRDSGRLNTGELFF. The CDR3 nucleotides read TGTGCCAGCTCACGGGACAGTGGAAGACTGAACACCGGGGAGCTGTTTTTT.

In regard to this clone: At the DNA level, this CDR3 is encoded by other sequences in the same sample as well. The J gene is TRBJ2-7, the V gene TRBV6-5; D unresolved. The ends were cut back, 0 bases at V and 1 base at J, with 7 bases in the middle. The germline gives CDR1 MNHEY, CDR2 SVGAGI. This CDR3 is 14 amino acids long. DNA of the CDR3: TGTGCCAGCAGTTACTCTTCGGGTTCCTACGAGCAGTACTTC. It translates to CASSYSSGSYEQYF.

In its sample, this clone was seen a few times. This chain joins TRBV6-5 and TRBJ2-7, with D possibly matching TRBD2 (5 bases). Germline loops: CDR1 MNHEY, CDR2 SVGAGI. V gave up 6 bases and J gave up 4 bases, with 13 bases separating them. This CDR3 has 13 amino acids. The CDR3 reads CASSPGLVYEQYF. Here the CDR3 DNA reads TGTGCCAGCAGCCCCGGACTCGTATACGAGCAGTACTTC.

This clone occurred a few times. V and J are TRBV11-3 and TRBJ2-2, with a tentative D call TRBD2 (5 bases). CDR1 is SGHNT and CDR2 is YENEEA in the germline V gene. This CDR3 spans 14 amino acids. Between the trimmed V and J ends, which lost 3 bases and 3 bases, there was a span of 8 bases. In DNA, the CDR3 is TGTGCCAGCAGCTTCCGGACTGACACCGGGGAGCTGTTTTTT. The encoded protein is CASSFRTDTGELFF.

The chain carries TRBV12-5 and TRBJ1-3; D call uncertain. Trimming pared 10 bases from V and 0 bases from J, leaving 13 bases between. Germline CDR1 LGHNT, CDR2 FRNRAP. The CDR3 contains 14 residues. CDR3 bases: TGTGCTACCAAGGGAGGGATCTCTGGAAACACCATATATTTT. Translation gives CATKGGISGNTIYF.

This chain uses TRBV19 with TRBJ1-5; tentatively, D is TRBD1 (6 bases). The CDR3 runs 15 residues. The germline gives CDR1 LNHDA, CDR2 SQIVND (reference sequence). V lost 3 bases and J 4 bases, leaving 13 bases between the germline ends. Here the CDR3 DNA reads TGTGCCAGTAGTATGGGACAACCGGGTAATCAGCCCCAGCATTTT. It encodes CASSMGQPGNQPQHF.

This clone was recorded a few times. The chain employs TRBV4-3 and TRBJ2-1; 10 bases match TRBD2. The CDR3 runs to 15 residues. CDR1 is LGHNA and CDR2 is YSLEER in the germline V gene. V dropped 1 base and J dropped 5; count of bases not matched to a gene: 2. The CDR3 bases are TGCGCCAGCAGCCAAGGGACTAGCGGAGACAATGAGCAGTTCTTC. It is translated as CASSQGTSGDNEQFF.